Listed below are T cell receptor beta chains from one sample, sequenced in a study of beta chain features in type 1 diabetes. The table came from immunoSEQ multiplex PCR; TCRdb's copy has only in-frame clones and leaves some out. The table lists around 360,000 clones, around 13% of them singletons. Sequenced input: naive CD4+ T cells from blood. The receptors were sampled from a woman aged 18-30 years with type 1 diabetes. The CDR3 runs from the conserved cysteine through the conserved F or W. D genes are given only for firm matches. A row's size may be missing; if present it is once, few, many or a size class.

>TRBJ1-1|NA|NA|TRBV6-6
TGTGCCAGCAAAAGTCAGGGGCCGACTTTCTTT
CASKSQGPTFF
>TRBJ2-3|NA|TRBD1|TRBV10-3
TGTGCCATCAGTGACGGTTTGGGGACAGGGGGCTCGTATACGCAGTATTTT
CAISDGLGTGGSYTQYF
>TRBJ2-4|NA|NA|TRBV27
TGTGCCAGCAGTTTATGGCCCGAGAGGAACATTCAGTACTTC
CASSLWPERNIQYF
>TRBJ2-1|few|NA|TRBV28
TGTGCCAGCAGTTTATATAGCGGTGGATCCTTGAGTGATGAGCAGTTCTTC
CASSLYSGGSLSDEQFF
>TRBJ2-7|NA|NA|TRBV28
TGTGCCAGCAGCCAACCCCCCGGCGAGCAGTACTTC
CASSQPPGEQYF
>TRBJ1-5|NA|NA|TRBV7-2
TGTGCCAGCACCCTACAGGGCACTCAGCCCCAGCATTTT
CASTLQGTQPQHF
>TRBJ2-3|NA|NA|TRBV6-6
TGTGCCAGCCGAGCGGGACAAATCACAGATACGCAGTATTTT
CASRAGQITDTQYF
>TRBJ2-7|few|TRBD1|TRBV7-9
TGTGCCAGCAGCTCCCTTCGACAGGGAATCGGCGAGCAGTACTTC
CASSSLRQGIGEQYF
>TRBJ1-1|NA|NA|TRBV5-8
TGTGCCACCAGCGGACCAGGGGCGGCTTTCTTT
CATSGPGAAFF
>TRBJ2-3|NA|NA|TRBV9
TGTGCCAGCAGCGTAGGACTCTCTACAGATACGCAGTATTTT
CASSVGLSTDTQYF
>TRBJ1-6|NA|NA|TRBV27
TGTGCCAGCAGTTTGGTCGGTTCACCCCTCCACTTT
CASSLVGSPLHF
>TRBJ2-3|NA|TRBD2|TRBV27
TGTGCCAGCAGTTTGACCCAGCGGGGGACCACAGATACGCAGTATTTT
CASSLTQRGTTDTQYF
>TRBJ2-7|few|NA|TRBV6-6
TGTGCCAGCACGGGAACCGGTTACGAGCAGTACTTC
CASTGTGYEQYF
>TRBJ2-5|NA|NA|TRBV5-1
TGCGCCAGCAGCTGGCGGGGTCAGTTCGAGACCCAGTACTTC
CASSWRGQFETQYF
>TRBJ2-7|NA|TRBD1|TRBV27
TGTGCCAGCAGGGGATACGGGACAGGGGGCGAGCAGTACTTC
CASRGYGTGGEQYF
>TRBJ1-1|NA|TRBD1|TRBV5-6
TGTGCCAGCAGCTTGGACGGGACAGGGATGAACACTGAAGCTTTCTTT
CASSLDGTGMNTEAFF
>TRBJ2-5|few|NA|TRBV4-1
TGCGCCAGCAGCCAAGCGGTCGGGAGAGAGACCCAGTACTTC
CASSQAVGRETQYF
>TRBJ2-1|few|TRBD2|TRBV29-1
TGCAGCGTTGCTGGACTAGCGGGAGAAAGTGAGCAGTTCTTC
CSVAGLAGESEQFF
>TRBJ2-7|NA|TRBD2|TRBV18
TGTGCCAGCTCACCAGGGGCAGGGAGGGGCTACGAGCAGTACTTC
CASSPGAGRGYEQYF
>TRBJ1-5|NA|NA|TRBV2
TGTGCCAGCGGCCTCGCAACAGGGCAAGGCAATCAGCCCCAGCATTTT
CASGLATGQGNQPQHF
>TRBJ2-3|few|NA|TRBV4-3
TGCGCCAGCAGGCAGACTAGCACAGATACGCAGTATTTT
CASRQTSTDTQYF
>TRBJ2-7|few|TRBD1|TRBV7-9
TGTGCCAGCAGCTTGGGGACAGGGGTATCCGAGCAGTACTTC
CASSLGTGVSEQYF
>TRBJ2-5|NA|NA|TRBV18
TGTGCCAGCGCGCAAGAGACCCAGTACTTC
CASAQETQYF
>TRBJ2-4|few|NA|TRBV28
TGTGCCAGCAGTTTCACTAGGACGCGCAAAAACATTCAGTACTTC
CASSFTRTRKNIQYF
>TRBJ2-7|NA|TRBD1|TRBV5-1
TGCGCCAGCAGCTTGGCCCAGGGGGACTACGAGCAGTACTTC
CASSLAQGDYEQYF
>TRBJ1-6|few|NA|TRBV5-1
TGCGCCAGCAGTCCCGGTGCGGTGGTGAATTCACCCCTCCACTTT
CASSPGAVVNSPLHF
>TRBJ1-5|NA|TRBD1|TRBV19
TGTGCCAGTAGTCCGTACCGGGACAGGGTGCATCAGCCCCAGCATTTT
CASSPYRDRVHQPQHF
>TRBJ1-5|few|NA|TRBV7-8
TGTGCCAGCACGGACAGTCTTGGGAATCAGCCCCAGCATTTT
CASTDSLGNQPQHF
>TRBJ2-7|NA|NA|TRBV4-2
TGTGCCAGCAGCCAAGCAGCGGGTTCGGCCTACGAGCAGTACTTC
CASSQAAGSAYEQYF
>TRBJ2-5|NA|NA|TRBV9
TGTGCCAGCAGCGTAGGAAGCGCTCTCGAGACCCAGTACTTC
CASSVGSALETQYF
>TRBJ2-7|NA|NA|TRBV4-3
TGCGCCAGCAGCCAAGACCCAATCTACGAGCAGTACTTC
CASSQDPIYEQYF
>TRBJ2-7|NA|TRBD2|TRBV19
TGTGCCAGTAGTAAGACTAGCGGGGACGAGCAGTACTTC
CASSKTSGDEQYF
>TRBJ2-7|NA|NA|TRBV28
TGTGCCAGCACCCCTGATTGGGGGGACCGATACTACGAGCAGTACTTC
CASTPDWGDRYYEQYF
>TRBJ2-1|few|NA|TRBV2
TGTGCCAGCAGCGTCTACAATGAGCAGTTCTTC
CASSVYNEQFF